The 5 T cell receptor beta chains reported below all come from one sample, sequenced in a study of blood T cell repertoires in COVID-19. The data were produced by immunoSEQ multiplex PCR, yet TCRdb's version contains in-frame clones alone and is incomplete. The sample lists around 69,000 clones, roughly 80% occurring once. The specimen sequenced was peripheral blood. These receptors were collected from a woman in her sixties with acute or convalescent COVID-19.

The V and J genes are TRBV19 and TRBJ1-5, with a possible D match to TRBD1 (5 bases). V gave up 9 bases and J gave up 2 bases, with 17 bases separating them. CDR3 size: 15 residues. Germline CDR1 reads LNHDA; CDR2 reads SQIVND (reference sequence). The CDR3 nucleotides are TGTGCCAGCACCTCCGCGTGGGGCGGCAATCAGCCCCAGCATTTT. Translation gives CASTSAWGGNQPQHF.

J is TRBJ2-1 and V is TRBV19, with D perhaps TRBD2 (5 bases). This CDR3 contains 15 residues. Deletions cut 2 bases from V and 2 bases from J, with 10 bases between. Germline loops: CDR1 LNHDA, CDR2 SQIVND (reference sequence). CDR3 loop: CASSIRELAYNEQFF. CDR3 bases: TGTGCCAGTAGTATAAGGGAACTAGCCTACAATGAGCAGTTCTTC.

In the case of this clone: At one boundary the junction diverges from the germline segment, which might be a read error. The CDR3 protein is CTTSDNSGSLNEQFF. CDR3 nucleotide sequence: TGTACCACCAGTGATAATAGCGGGAGCCTCAATGAGCAGTTCTTC. This chain uses TRBV24-1 with TRBJ2-1, with 9 nucleotides matching TRBD2. The CDR3 is made up of 15 amino acids. Germline V gene lookup returns CDR1 KGHDR and CDR2 SFDVKD.

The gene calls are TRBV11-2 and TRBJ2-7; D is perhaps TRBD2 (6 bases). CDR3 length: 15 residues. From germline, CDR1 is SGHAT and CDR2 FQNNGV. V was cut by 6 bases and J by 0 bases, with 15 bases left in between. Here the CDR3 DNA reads TGTGCCAGCAGGATTCCGGGACTCCGCTCCTACGAGCAGTACTTC. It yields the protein CASRIPGLRSYEQYF.

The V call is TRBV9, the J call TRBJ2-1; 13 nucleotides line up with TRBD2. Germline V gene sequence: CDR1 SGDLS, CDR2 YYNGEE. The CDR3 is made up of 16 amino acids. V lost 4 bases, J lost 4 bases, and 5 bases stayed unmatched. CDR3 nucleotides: TGTGCCAGCAGCTTACTAGCGGGGGGGAAATACAATGAGCAGTTCTTC. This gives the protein CASSLLAGGKYNEQFF.